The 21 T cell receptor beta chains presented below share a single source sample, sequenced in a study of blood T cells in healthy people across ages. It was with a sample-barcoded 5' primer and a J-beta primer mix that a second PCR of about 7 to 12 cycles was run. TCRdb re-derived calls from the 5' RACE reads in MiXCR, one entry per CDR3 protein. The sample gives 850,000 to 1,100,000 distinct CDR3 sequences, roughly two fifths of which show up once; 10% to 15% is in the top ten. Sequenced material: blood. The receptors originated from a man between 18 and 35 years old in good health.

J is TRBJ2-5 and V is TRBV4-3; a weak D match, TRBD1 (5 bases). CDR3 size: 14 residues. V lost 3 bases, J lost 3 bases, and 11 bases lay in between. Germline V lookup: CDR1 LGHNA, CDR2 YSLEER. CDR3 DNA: TGCGCCAGCAGCCAGTCACCAGGGAAAGAGACCCAGTACTTC. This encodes CASSQSPGKETQYF.

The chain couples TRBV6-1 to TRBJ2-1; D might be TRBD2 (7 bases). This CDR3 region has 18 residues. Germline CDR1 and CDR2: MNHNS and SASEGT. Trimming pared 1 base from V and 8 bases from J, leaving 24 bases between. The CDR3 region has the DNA TGTGCCAGCAGTGAAGACCGGGGTCGGGGGGCGGGATTACATGAGCAGTTCTTC. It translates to CASSEDRGRGAGLHEQFF.

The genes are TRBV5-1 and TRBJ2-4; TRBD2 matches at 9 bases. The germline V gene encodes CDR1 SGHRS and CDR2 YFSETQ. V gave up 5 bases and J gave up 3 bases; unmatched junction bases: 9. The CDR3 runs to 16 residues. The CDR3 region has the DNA TGCGCCAGCAGTTCTAGCGGGGCCGGTGTCAAAAACATTCAGTACTTC. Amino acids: CASSSSGAGVKNIQYF.

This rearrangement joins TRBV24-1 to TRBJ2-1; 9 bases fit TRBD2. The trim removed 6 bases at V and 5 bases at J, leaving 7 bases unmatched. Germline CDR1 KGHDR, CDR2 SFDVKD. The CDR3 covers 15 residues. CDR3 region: CATSHPRGGNNEQFF. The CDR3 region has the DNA TGTGCCACCAGTCACCCGCGGGGGGGAAACAATGAGCAGTTCTTC.

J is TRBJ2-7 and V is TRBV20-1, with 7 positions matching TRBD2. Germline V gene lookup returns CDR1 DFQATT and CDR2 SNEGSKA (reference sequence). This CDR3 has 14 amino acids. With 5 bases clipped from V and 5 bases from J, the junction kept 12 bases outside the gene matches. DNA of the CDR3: TGCAGTGCTCACGGGACTATCGTATCGGACGAGCAGTACTTC. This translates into CSAHGTIVSDEQYF.

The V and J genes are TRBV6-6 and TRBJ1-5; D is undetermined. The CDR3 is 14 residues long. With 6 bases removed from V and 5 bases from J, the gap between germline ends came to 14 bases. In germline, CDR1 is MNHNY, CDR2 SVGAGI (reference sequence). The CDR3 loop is CASRSGSDDQPQHF. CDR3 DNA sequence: TGTGCCAGCAGGTCGGGGTCAGACGATCAGCCCCAGCATTTT.

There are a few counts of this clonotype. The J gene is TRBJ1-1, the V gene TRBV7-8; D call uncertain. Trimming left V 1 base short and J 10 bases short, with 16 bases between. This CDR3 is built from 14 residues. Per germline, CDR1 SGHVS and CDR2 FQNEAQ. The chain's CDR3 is CASSLGKKTVGAFF. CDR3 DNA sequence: TGTGCCAGCAGCTTAGGAAAAAAGACGGTCGGAGCTTTCTTT.

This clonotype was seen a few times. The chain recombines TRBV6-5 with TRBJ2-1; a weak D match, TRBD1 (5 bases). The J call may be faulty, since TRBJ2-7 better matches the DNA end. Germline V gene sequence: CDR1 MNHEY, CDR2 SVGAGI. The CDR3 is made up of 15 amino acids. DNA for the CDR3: TGTGCCAGCAGTTACGGGGCAGGTCCCTACAATGAGCAGTACTTC. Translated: CASSYGAGPYNEQYF.

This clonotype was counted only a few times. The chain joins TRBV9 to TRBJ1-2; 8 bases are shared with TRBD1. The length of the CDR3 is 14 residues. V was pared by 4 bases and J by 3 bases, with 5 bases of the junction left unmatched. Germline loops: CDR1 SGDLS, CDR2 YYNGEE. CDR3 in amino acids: CASSRLQGDYGYTF. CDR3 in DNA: TGTGCCAGCAGCCGATTACAGGGGGACTATGGCTACACCTTC.

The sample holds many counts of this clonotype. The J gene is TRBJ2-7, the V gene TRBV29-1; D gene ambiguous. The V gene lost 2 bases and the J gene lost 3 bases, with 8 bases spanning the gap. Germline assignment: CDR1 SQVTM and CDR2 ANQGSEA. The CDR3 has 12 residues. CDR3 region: CSVEMADYEQYF. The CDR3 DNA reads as TGCAGCGTTGAAATGGCTGACTACGAGCAGTACTTC.

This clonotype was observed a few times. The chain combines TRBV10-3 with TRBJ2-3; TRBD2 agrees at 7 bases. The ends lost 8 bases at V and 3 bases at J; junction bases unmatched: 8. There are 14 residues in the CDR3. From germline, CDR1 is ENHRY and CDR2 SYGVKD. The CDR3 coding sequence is TGTGCCATCGCGCCCAGCGGGGAAACAGATACGCAGTATTTT. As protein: CAIAPSGETDTQYF.

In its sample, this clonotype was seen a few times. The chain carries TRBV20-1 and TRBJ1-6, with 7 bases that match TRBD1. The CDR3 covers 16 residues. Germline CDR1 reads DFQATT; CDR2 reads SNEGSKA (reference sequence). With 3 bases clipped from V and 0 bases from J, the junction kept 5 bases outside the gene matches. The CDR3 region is CSASSRQGSYNSPLHF. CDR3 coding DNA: TGCAGTGCTAGTTCGCGACAGGGCTCCTATAATTCACCCCTCCACTTT.

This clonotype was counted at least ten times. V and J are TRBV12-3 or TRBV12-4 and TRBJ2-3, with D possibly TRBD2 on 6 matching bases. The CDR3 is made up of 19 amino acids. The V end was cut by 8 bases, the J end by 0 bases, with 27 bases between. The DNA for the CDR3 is TGTGCCAGCGCACCGCTTCCGGGACGGGAGTCCTCTAGCACAGATACGCAGTATTTT. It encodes CASAPLPGRESSSTDTQYF.

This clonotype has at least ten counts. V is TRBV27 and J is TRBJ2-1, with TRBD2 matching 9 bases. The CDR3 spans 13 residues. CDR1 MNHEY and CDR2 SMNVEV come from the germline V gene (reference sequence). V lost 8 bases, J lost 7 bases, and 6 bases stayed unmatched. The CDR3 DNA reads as TGTGCCAGCCGACTTAGCGGGGGAAATGAGCAGTTCTTC. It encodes CASRLSGGNEQFF.

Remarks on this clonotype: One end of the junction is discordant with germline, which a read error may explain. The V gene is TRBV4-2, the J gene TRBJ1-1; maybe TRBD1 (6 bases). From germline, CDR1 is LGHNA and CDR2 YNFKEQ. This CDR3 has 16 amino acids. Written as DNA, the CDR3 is TGTGCCAGCAGCCAAGAGGTTGCCCGGGGGGCCACTGTAGCTTTCTTT. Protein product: CASSQEVARGATVAFF.

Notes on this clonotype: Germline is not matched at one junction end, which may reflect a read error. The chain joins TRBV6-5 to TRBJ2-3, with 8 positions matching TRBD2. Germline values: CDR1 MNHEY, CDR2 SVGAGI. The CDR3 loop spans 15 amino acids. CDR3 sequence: CASTQLAASTDTRYF. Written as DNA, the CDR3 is TGTGCCAGCACCCAACTAGCGGCGAGCACAGATACGCGGTATTTT.

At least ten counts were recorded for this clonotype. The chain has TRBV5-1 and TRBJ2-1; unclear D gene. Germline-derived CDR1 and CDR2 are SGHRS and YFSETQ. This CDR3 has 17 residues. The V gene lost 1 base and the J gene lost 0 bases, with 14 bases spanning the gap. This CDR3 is CASSLSLRRSSYNEQFF. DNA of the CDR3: TGCGCCAGCAGCTTGAGTTTACGGAGAAGCTCCTACAATGAGCAGTTCTTC.

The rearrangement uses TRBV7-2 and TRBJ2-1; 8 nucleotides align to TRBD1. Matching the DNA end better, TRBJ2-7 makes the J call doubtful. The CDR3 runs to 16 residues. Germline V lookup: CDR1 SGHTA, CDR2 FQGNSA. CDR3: CASSLVGQGTYNEQYF. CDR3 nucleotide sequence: TGTGCCAGCAGCTTGGTAGGACAGGGAACCTACAATGAGCAGTACTTC.

CDR3 DNA sequence: TGCAGTGCTAGATATCGGGACAGGGTGGGCTATGGCTACACCTTC. This sequence encodes CSARYRDRVGYGYTF. The rearrangement uses TRBV20-1 and TRBJ1-2; 9 bases are a match to TRBD1. Germline V gene data show CDR1 as DFQATT and CDR2 as SNEGSKA (reference sequence). After removal of 2 bases from V and 4 bases from J, the junction contained 8 bases not matched to a gene. The CDR3 loop spans 15 amino acids.

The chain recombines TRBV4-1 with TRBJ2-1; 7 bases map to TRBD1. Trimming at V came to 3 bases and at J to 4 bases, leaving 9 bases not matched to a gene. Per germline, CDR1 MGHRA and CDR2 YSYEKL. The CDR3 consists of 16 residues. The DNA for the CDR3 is TGCGCCAGCAGCCAGGAGGAGAGACAGGGATACAATGAGCAGTTCTTC. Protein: CASSQEERQGYNEQFF.

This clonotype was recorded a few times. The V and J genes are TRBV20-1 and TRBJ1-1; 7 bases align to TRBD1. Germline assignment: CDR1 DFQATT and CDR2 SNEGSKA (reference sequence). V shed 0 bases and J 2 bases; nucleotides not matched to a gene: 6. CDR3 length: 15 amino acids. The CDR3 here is CSARDHDRDNTEAFF. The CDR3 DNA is TGCAGTGCTAGAGACCATGACAGGGACAACACTGAAGCTTTCTTT.